The text below deals with one T cell receptor (beta chain). Its specificity is not known. Produced via immunoSEQ multiplex PCR; TCRdb's table is partial and in-frame only. The table includes 2 million to 2.5 million clones, 90% to 97% detected once. The donors, all of them Caucasian adults, lived in Nashville, Tennessee. This record comes from a study of shared clonotypes between healthy human individuals. Study-wide findings and caveats: Naive subsets generally exceeded memory subsets in estimated richness. Though the depth was large, rarefaction showed that sorted-subset sequencing was incomplete.

CDR3 size: 19 residues. Germline CDR1 LGHNA, CDR2 YSLEER. Trimming at V came to 1 base and at J to 5 bases, leaving 15 bases not matched to a gene. Sequenced material: naive CD4+ T cells sorted from blood. Subset here: CD45RA+ positively selected. This receptor was taken from a man aged 18 to 29 in good health. The V gene is TRBV4-3, the J gene TRBJ2-3, with TRBD2 matching 10 bases. In DNA, the CDR3 is TGCGCCAGCAGCCAAGTGGGGCTAGCGGGAGCCATAAGTAAAGATACGCAGTATTTT. Its protein is CASSQVGLAGAISKDTQYF.